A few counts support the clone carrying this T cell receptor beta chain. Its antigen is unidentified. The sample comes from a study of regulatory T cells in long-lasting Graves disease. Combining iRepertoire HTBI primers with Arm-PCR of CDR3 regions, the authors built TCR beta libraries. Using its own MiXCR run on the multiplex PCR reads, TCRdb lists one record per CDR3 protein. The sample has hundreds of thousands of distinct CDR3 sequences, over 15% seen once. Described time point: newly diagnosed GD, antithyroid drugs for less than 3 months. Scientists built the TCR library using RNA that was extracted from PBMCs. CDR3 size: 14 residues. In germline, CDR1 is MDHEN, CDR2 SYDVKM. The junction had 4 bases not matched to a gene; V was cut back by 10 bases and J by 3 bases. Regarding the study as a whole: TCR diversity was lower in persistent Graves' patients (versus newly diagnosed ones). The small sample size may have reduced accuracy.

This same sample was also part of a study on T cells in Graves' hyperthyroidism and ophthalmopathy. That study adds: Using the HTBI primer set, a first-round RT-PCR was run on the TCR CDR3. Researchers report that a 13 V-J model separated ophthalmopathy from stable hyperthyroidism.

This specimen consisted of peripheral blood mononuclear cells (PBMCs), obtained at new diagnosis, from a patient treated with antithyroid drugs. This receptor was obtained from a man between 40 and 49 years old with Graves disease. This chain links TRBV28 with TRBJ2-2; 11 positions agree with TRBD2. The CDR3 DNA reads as TGTGCCACTTTAGCGGGGGGGGACACCGGGGAGCTGTTTTTT. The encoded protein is CATLAGGDTGELFF. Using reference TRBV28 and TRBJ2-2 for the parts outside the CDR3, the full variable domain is DVKVTQSSRYLVKRTGEKVFLECVQDMDHENMFWYRQDPGLGLRLIYFSYDVKMKEKGDIPEGYSVSREKKERFSLILESASTNQTSMYLCATLAGGDTGELFFGEGSRLTVL.